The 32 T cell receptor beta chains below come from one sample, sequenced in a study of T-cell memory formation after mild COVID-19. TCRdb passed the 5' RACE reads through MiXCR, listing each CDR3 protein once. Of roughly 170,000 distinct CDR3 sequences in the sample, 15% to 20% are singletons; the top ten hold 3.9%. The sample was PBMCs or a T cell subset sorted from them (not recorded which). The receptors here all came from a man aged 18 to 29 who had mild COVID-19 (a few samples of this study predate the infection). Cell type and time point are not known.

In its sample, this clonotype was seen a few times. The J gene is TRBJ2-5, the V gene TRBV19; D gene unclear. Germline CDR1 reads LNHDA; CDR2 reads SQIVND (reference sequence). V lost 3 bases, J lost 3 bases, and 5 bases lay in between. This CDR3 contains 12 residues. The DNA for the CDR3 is TGTGCCAGTAGTATTTGGAAAGAGACCCAGTACTTC. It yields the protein CASSIWKETQYF.

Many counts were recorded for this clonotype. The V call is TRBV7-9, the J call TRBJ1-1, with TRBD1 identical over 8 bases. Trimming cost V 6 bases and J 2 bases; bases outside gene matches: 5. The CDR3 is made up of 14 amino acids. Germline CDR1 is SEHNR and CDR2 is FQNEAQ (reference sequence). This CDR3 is CASSFGQGNTEAFF. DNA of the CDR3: TGTGCCAGCAGTTTCGGACAGGGTAACACTGAAGCTTTCTTT.

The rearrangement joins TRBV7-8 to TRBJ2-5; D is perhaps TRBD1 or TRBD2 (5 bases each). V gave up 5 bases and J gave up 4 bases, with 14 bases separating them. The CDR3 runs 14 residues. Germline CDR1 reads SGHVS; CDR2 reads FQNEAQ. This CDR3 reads CASSIGTGRETQYF. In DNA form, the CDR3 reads TGTGCCAGCAGCATAGGGACGGGGCGAGAGACCCAGTACTTC.

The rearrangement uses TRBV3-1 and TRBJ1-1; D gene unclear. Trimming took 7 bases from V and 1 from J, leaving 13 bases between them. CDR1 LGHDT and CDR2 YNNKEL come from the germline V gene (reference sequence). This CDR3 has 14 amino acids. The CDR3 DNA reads TGTGCCAGCACCTGGGGTTCGAGGAACACTGAAGCTTTCTTT. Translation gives CASTWGSRNTEAFF.

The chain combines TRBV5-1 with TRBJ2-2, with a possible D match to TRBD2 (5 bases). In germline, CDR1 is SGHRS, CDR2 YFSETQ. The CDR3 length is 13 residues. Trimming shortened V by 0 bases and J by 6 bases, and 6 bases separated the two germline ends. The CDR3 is CASSLAEAGELFF. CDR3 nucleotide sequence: TGCGCCAGCAGCTTGGCGGAGGCCGGGGAGCTGTTTTTT.

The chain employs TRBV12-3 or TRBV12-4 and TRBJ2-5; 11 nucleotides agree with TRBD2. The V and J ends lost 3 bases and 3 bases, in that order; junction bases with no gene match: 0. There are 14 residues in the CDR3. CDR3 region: CASSFSGGEETQYF. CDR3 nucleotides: TGTGCCAGCAGTTTTAGCGGGGGGGAAGAGACCCAGTACTTC.

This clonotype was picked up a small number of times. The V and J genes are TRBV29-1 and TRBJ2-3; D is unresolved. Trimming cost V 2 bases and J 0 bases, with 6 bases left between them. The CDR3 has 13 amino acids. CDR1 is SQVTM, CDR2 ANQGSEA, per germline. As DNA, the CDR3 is TGCAGCGTTGAAACCAGGAGCACAGATACGCAGTATTTT. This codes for CSVETRSTDTQYF.

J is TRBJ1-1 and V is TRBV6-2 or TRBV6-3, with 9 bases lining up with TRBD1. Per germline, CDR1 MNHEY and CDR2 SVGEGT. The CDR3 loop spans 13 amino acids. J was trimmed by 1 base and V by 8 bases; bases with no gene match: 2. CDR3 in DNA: TGTGCCAGCTTGGACAGGGGGAACACTGAAGCTTTCTTT. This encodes CASLDRGNTEAFF.

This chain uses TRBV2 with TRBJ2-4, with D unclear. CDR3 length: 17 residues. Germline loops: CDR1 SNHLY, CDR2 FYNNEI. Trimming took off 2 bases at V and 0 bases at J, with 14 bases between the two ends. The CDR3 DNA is TGTGCCAGCAGTGAAACGGCAATTGGGCTAGCCAAAAACATTCAGTACTTC. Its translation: CASSETAIGLAKNIQYF.

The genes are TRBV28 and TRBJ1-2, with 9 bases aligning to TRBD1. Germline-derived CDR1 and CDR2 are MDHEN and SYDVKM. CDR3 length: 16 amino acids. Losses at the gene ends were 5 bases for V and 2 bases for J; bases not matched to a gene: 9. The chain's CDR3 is CASSASGQGSNYGYTF. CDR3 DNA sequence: TGTGCCAGCAGTGCCTCGGGACAGGGATCAAACTATGGCTACACCTTC.

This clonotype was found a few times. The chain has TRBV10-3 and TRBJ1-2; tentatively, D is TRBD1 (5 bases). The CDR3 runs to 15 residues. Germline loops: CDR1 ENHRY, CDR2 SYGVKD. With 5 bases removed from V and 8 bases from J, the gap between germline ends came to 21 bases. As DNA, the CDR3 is TGTGCCATCAGTCGGTTAGGGACGGGGGATTCGGGCTACACCTTC. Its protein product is CAISRLGTGDSGYTF.

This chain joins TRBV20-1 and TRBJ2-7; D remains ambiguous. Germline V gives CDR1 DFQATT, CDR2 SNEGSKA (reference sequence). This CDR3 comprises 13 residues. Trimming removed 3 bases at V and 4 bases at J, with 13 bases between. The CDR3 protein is CSARDEMEYEQYV. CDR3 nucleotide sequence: TGCAGTGCTAGGGATGAGATGGAATACGAGCAGTACGTC.

CDR3 region: CASSDGGQQTEAFF. The DNA for the CDR3 is TGTGCCAGTAGTGACGGCGGACAACAAACTGAAGCTTTCTTT. This chain connects TRBV19 to TRBJ1-1; TRBD1 might be the D (5 bases). There are 14 residues in the CDR3. Germline CDR1 LNHDA, CDR2 SQIVND (reference sequence). V lost 5 bases and J 5 bases, leaving 15 bases between the germline ends.

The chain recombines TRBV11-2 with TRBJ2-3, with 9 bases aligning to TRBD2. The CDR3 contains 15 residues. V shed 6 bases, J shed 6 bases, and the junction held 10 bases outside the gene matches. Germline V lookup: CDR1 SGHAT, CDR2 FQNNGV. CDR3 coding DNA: TGTGCCAGCAGTATAGCGGGGGCCCTGGGTGATACGCAGTATTTT. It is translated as CASSIAGALGDTQYF.

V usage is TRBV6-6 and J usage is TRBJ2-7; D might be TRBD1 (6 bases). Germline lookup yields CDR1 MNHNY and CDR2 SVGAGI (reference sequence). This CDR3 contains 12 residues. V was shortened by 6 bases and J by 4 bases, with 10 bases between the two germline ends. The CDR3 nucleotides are TGTGCCAGCAGGCGCACAGGGTACGAGCAGTACTTC. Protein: CASRRTGYEQYF.

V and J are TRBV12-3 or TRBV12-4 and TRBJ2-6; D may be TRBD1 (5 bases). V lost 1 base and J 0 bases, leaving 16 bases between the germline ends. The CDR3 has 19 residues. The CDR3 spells CASSLDQARVLSGANVLTF. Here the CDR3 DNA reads TGTGCCAGCAGTTTAGACCAGGCCAGGGTTCTCTCTGGGGCCAACGTCCTGACTTTC.

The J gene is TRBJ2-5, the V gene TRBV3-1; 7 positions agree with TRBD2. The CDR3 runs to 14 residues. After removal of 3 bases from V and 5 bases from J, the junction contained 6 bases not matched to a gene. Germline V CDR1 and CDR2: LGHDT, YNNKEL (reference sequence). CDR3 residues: CASSQLTSAETQYF. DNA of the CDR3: TGTGCCAGCAGCCAGCTCACTAGCGCGGAGACCCAGTACTTC.

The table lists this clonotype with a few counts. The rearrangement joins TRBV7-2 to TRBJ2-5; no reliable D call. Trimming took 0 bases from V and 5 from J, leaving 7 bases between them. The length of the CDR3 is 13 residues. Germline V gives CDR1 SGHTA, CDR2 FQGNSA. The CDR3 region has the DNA TGTGCCAGCAGCTTAGCGGGGTGGGAGACCCAGTACTTC. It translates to CASSLAGWETQYF.

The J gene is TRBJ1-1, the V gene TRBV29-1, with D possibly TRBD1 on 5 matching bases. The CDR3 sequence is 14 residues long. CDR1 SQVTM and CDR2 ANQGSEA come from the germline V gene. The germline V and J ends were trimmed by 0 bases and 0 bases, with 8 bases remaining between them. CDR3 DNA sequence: TGCAGCGTTGAAGATTGGGGGGTGAACACTGAAGCTTTCTTT. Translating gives CSVEDWGVNTEAFF. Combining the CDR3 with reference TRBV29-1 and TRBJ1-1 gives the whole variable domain SAVISQKPSRDICQRGTSLTIQCQVDSQVTMMFWYRQQPGQSLTLIATANQGSEATYESGFVIDKFPISRPNLTFSTLTVSNMSPEDSSIYLCSVEDWGVNTEAFFGQGTRLTVV.

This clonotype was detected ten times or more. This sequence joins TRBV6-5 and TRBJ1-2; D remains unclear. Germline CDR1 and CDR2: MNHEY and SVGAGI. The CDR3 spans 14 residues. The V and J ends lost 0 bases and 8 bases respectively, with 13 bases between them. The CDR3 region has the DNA TGTGCCAGCAGTTACTCCGTCAGGACGGGAGGCTACACCTTC. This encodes CASSYSVRTGGYTF.

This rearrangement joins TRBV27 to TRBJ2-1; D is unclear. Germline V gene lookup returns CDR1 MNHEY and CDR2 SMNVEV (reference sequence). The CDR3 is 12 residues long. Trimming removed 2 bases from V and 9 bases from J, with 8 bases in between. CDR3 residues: CASSLMGLEQFF. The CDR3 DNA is TGTGCCAGCAGTTTAATGGGCCTTGAGCAGTTCTTC.

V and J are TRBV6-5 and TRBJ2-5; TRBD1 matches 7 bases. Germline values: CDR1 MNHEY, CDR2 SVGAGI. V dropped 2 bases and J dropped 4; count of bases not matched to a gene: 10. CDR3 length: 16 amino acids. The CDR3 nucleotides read TGTGCCAGCAGTTACGGGGGTACAGGGGCTGCAGAGACCCAGTACTTC. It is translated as CASSYGGTGAAETQYF.

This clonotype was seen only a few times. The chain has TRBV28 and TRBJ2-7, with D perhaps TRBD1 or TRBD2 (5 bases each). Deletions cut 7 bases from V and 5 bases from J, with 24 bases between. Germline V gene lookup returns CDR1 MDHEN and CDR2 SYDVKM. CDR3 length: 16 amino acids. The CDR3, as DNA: TGTGCCAGCACAGCACCACGGGGCGTGAAGCGCGACGAGCAGTACTTC. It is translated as CASTAPRGVKRDEQYF.

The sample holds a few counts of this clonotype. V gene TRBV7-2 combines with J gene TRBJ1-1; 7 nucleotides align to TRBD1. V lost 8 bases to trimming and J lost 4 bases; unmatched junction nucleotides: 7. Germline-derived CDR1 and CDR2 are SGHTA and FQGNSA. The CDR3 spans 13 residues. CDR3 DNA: TGTGCCAGCGGAGTACAGGGGTTCACTGAAGCTTTCTTT. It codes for CASGVQGFTEAFF.

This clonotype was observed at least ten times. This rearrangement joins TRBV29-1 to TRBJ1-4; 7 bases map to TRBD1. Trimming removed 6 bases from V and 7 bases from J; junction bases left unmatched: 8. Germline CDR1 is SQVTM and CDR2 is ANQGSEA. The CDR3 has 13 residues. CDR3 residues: CSVQQGSREKLFF. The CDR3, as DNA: TGCAGCGTGCAACAGGGGTCCCGTGAAAAACTGTTTTTT. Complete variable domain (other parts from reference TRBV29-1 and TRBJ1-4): SAVISQKPSRDICQRGTSLTIQCQVDSQVTMMFWYRQQPGQSLTLIATANQGSEATYESGFVIDKFPISRPNLTFSTLTVSNMSPEDSSIYLCSVQQGSREKLFFGSGTQLSVL.

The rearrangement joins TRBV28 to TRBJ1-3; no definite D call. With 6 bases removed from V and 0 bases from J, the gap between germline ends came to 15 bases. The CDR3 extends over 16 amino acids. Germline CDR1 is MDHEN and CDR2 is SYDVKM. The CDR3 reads CASRTEGAGSGNTIYF. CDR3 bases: TGTGCCAGCAGAACAGAGGGAGCGGGCTCTGGAAACACCATATATTTT.

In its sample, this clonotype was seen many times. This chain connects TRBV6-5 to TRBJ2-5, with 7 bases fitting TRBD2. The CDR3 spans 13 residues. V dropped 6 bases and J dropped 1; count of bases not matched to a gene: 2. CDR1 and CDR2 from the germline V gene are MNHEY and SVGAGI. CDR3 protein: CASSRGGQETQYF. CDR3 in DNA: TGTGCCAGCAGCCGCGGGGGCCAAGAGACCCAGTACTTC.

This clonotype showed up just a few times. CDR3 in amino acids: CASSASPGHLNTEAFF. CDR3 DNA: TGTGCCAGCAGCGCGTCGCCGGGACACCTGAACACTGAAGCTTTCTTT. The chain links TRBV7-2 to TRBJ1-1, with D possibly being TRBD1 (6 bases). The CDR3 covers 16 residues. Trimming took off 5 bases at V and 0 bases at J, with 16 bases between the two ends. Germline CDR1 and CDR2: SGHTA and FQGNSA.

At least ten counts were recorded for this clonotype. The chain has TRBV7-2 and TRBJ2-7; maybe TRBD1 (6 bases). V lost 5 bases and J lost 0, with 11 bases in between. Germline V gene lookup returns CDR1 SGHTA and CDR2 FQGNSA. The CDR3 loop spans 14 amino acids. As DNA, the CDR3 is TGTGCCAGCAGCCCGAGGACAGTCTCCTACGAGCAGTACTTC. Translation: CASSPRTVSYEQYF. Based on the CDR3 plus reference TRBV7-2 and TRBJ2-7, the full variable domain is GAGVSQSPSNKVTEKGKDVELRCDPISGHTALYWYRQSLGQGLEFLIYFQGNSAPDKSGLPSDRFSAERTGGSVSTLTIQRTQQEDSAVYLCASSPRTVSYEQYFGPGTRLTVT.

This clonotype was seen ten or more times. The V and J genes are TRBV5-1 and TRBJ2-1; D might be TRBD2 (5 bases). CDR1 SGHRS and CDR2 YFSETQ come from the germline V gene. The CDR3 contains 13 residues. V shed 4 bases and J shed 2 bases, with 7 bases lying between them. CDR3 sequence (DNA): TGCGCCAGCAGCCCGGGGACCTACAATGAGCAGTTCTTC. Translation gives CASSPGTYNEQFF.

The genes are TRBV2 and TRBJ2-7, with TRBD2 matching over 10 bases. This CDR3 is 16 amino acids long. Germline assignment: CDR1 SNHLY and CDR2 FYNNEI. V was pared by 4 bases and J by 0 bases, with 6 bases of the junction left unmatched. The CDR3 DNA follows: TGTGCCAGCAGTGGAGCCTCTAGCGGGGGCTCCTACGAGCAGTACGTC. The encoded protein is CASSGASSGGSYEQYV.

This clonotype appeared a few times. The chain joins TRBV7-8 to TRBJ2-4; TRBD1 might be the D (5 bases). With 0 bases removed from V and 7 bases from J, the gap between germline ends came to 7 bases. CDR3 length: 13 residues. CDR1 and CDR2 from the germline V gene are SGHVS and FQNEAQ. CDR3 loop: CASSLAGVNIQYF. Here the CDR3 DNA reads TGTGCCAGCAGCTTAGCAGGGGTGAACATTCAGTACTTC. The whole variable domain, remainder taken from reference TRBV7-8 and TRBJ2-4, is GAGVSQSPRYKVAKRGQDVALRCDPISGHVSLFWYQQALGQGPEFLTYFQNEAQLDKSGLPSDRFFAERPEGSVSTLKIQRTQQEDSAVYLCASSLAGVNIQYFGAGTRLSVL.